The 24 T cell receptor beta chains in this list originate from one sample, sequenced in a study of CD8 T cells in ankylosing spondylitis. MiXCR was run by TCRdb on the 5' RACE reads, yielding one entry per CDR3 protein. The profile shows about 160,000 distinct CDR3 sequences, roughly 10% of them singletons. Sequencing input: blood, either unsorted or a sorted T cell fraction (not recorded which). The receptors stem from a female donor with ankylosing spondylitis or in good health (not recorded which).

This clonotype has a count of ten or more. The CDR3 here is CSGGLADRGLAEQFF. In DNA, the CDR3 is TGCAGCGGGGGACTAGCGGATAGAGGGTTAGCGGAGCAGTTCTTC. The rearrangement links TRBV29-1 to TRBJ2-1; 11 nucleotides align to TRBD2. This CDR3 contains 15 residues. From germline, CDR1 is SQVTM and CDR2 ANQGSEA. Trimming took 7 bases from V and 10 from J; bases not matched to a gene: 15.

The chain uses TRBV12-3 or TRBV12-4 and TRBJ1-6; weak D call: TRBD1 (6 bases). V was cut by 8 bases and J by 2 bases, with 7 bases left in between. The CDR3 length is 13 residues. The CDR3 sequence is CASGQPYNSPLHF. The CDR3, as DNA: TGTGCCAGCGGACAGCCCTATAATTCACCCCTCCACTTT.

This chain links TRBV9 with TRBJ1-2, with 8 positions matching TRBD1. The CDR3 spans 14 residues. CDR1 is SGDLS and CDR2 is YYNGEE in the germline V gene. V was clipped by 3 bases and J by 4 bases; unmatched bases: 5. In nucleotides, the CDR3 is TGTGCCAGCAGCGAGTCCGGGACAGGCTATGGCTACACCTTC. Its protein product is CASSESGTGYGYTF.

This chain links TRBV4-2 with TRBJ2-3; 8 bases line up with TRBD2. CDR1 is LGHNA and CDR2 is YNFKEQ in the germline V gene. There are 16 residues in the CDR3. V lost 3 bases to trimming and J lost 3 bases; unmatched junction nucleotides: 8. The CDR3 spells CASSHPTSGVTDTQYF. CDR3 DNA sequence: TGTGCCAGCAGCCACCCCACTAGCGGAGTTACAGATACGCAGTATTTT.

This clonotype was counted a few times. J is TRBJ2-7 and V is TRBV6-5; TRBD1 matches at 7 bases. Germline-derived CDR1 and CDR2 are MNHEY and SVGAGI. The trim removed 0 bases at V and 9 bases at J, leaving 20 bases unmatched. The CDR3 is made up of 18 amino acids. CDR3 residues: CASSYSIGIGQAFSVQYF. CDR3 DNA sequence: TGTGCCAGCAGTTACTCGATAGGTATAGGACAGGCCTTTTCCGTGCAGTACTTC.

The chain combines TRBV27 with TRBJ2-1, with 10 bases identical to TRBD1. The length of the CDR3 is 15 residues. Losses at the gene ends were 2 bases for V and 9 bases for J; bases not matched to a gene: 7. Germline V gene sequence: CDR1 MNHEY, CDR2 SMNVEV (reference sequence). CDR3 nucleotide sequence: TGTGCCAGCAGTTTAGGGGGGACAGGGGAAACTGAGCAGTTCTTC. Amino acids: CASSLGGTGETEQFF.

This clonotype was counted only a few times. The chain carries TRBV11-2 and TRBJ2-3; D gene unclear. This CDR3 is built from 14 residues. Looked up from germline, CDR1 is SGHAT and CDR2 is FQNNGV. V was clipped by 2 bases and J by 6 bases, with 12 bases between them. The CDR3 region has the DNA TGTGCCAGCAGCTTAATAGTTGGGCAGGATACGCAGTATTTT. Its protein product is CASSLIVGQDTQYF.

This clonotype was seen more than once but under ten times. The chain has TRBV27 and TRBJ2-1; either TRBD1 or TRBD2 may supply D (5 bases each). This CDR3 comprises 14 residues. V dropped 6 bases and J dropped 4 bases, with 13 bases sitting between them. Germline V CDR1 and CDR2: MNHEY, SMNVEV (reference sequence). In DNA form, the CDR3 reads TGTGCCAGCAGCGTCGGGACGGTTTACAATGAGCAGTTCTTC. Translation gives CASSVGTVYNEQFF.

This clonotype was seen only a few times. CDR3 in DNA: TGCAGTGCTAACCCGTTCCAGGAGTCACTCTACGAGCAGTACTTC. This sequence encodes CSANPFQESLYEQYF. The V call is TRBV20-1, the J call TRBJ2-7, with D unclear. V was clipped by 4 bases and J by 3 bases, with 19 bases between them. Germline-derived CDR1 and CDR2 are DFQATT and SNEGSKA (reference sequence). This CDR3 has 15 amino acids.

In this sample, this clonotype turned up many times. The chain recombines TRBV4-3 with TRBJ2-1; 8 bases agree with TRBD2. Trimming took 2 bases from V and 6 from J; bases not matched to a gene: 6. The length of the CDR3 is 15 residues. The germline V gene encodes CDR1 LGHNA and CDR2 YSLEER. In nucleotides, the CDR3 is TGCGCCAGCAGCCAACTAAGCGGGAGAGCCAATGAGCAGTTCTTC. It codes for CASSQLSGRANEQFF.

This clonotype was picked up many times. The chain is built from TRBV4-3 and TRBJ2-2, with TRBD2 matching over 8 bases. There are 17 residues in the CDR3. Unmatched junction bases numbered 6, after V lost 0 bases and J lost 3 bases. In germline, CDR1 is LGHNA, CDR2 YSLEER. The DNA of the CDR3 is TGCGCCAGCAGCCAAGATCGGGGGGGAGGCTACACCGGGGAGCTGTTTTTT. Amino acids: CASSQDRGGGYTGELFF.

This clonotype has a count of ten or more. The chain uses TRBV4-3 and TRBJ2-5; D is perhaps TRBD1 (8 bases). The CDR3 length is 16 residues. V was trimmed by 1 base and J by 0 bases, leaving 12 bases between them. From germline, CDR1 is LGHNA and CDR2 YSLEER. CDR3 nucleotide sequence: TGCGCCAGCAGCCAAGGGACAGGGAGGGACCAAGAGACCCAGTACTTC. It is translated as CASSQGTGRDQETQYF.

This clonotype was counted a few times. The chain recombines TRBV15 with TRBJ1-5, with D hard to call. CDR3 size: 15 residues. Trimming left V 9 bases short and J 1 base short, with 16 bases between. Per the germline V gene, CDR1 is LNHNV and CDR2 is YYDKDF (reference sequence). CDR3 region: CATSSRTGSNQPQHF. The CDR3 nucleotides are TGTGCCACATCTAGCAGGACCGGCAGCAATCAGCCCCAGCATTTT.

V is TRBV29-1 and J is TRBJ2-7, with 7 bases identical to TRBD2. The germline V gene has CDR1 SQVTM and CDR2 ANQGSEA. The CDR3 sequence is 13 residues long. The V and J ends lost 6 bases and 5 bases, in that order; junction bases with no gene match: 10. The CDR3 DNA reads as TGCAGCGTCGCCACGAGCGGGGACGACGAGCAGTACTTC. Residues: CSVATSGDDEQYF.

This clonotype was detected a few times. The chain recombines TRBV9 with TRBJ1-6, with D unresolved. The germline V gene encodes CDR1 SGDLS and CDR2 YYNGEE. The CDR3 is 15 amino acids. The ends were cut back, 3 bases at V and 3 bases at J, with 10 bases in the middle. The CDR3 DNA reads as TGTGCCAGCAGCGCCGAAGGGAACTATAATTCACCCCTCCACTTT. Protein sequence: CASSAEGNYNSPLHF.

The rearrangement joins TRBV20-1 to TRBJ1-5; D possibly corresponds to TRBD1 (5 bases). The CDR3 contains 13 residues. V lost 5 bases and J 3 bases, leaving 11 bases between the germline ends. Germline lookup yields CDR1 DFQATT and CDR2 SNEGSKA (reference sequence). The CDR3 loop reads CSARDPHNQPQHF. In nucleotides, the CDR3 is TGCAGTGCTCGGGACCCCCACAATCAGCCCCAGCATTTT.

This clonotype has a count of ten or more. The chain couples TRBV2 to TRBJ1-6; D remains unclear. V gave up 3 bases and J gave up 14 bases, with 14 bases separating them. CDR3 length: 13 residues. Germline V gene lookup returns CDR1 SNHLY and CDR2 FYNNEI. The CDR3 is CASSEFRRDTLHF. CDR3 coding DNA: TGTGCCAGCAGTGAGTTCCGGCGCGATACCCTCCACTTT. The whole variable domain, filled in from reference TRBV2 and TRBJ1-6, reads EPEVTQTPSHQVTQMGQEVILRCVPISNHLYFYWYRQILGQKVEFLVSFYNNEISEKSEIFDDQFSVERPDGSNFTLKIRSTKLEDSAMYFCASSEFRRDTLHFGNGTRLTVT.

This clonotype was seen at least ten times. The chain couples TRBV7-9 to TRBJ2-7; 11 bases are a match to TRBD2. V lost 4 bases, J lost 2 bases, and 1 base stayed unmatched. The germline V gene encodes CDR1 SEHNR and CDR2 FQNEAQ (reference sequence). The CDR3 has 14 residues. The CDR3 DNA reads TGTGCCAGCAGCTCGGGACTAGCGGCCTACGAGCAGTACTTC. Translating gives CASSSGLAAYEQYF.

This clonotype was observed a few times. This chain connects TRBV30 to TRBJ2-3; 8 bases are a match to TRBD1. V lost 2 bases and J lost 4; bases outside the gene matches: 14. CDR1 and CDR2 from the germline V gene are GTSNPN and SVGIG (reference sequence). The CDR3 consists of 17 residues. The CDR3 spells CAWSPTRLDRAADTQYF. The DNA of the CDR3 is TGTGCCTGGAGTCCGACCCGCCTGGACAGGGCTGCAGATACGCAGTATTTT.

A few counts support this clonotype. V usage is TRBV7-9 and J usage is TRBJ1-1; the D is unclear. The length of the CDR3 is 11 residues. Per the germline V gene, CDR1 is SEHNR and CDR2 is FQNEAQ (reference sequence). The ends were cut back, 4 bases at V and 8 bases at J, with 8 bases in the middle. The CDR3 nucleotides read TGTGCCAGCAGCTATCTATCAGAAGCTTTCTTT. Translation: CASSYLSEAFF.

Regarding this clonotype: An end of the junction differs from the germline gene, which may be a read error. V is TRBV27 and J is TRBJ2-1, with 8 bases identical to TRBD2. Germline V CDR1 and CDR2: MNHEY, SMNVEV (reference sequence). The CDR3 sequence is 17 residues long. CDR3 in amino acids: CASSPIRDRREGTRVSF. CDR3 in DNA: TGTGCCAGCAGTCCAATAAGGGACCGCCGCGAAGGGACTAGAGTGAGCTTC.

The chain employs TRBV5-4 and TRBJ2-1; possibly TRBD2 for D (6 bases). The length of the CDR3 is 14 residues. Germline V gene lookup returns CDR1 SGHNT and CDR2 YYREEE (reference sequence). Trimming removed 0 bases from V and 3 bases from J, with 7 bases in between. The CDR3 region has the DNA TGTGCCAGCAGCTTGGAGGGACTCTACAATGAGCAGTTCTTC. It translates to CASSLEGLYNEQFF.

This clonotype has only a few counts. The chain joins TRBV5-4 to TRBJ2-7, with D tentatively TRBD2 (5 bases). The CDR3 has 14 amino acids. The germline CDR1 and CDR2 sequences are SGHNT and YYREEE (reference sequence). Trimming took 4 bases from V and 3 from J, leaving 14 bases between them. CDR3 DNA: TGTGCCAGCAGCCACGGGGATAGGATCTACGAGCAGTACTTC. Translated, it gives CASSHGDRIYEQYF. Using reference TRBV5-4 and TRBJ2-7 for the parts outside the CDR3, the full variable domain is ETGVTQSPTHLIKTRGQQVTLRCSSQSGHNTVSWYQQALGQGPQFIFQYYREEENGRGNFPPRFSGLQFPNYSSELNVNALELDDSALYLCASSHGDRIYEQYFGPGTRLTVT.

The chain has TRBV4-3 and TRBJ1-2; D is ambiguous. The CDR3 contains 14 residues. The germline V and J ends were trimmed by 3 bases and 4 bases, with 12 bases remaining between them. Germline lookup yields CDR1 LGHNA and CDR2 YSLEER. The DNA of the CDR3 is TGCGCCAGCAGCCAGGGTGGGGTTGGCTATGGCTACACCTTC. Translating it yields CASSQGGVGYGYTF.